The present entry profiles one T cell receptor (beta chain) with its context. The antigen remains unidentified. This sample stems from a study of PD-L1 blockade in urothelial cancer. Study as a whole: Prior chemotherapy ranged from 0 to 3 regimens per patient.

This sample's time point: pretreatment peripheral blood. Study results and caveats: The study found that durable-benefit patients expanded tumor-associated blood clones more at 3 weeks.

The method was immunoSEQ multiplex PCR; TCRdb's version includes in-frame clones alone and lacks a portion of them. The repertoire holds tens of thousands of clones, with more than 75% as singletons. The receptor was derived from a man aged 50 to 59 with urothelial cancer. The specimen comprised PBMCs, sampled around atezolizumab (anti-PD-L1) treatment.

This chain's CDR3 is CASSLGQGTDTQYF. CDR3 nucleotide sequence: TGTGCCAGCAGCTTGGGACAGGGAACAGATACGCAGTATTTT. The rearrangement uses TRBV11-3 and TRBJ2-3, with TRBD1 matching 9 bases. After removal of 3 bases from V and 3 bases from J, the junction contained 1 base not matched to a gene. The CDR3 spans 14 residues. From germline, CDR1 is SGHNT and CDR2 YENEEA.